Below, 15 T cell receptor beta chains from the same sample are listed, as sequenced in a study of vaccination and CD4 T cells after COVID-19. Via MiXCR, TCRdb re-called the PCR reads, giving one row per CDR3 protein. The sample holds around 16,000 distinct CDR3 sequences, around 69% seen once. The material sequenced was CD4+ T cells from blood, taken after SARS-CoV-2 vaccination. These receptors came from a human donor who had recovered from COVID-19.

This clonotype occurred a few times. V usage is TRBV6-2 or TRBV6-3 and J usage is TRBJ2-2, with D possibly being TRBD2 (6 bases). Per germline, CDR1 MNHEY and CDR2 SVGEGT. The length of the CDR3 is 17 residues. With 7 bases removed from V and 7 bases from J, the gap between germline ends came to 25 bases. The CDR3 sequence is CASIHQEGKGGGGELFF. The CDR3 DNA is TGTGCCAGCATCCACCAGGAGGGGAAGGGCGGTGGCGGGGAGCTGTTTTTT.

The chain has TRBV6-2 or TRBV6-3 and TRBJ1-5, with unresolved D. Trimming stripped 0 bases from V and 0 bases from J, with 6 bases between. CDR1 is MNHEY, CDR2 SVGEGT, per germline. CDR3 length: 15 residues. CDR3 DNA: TGTGCCAGCAGTTACTCATACGCTAGCAATCAGCCCCAGCATTTT. It translates to CASSYSYASNQPQHF.

The CDR3 protein is CSALGPGHQPQHF. The CDR3 DNA reads TGCAGTGCTTTGGGGCCAGGGCATCAGCCCCAGCATTTT. The genes are TRBV20-1 and TRBJ1-5, with D maybe TRBD1 (5 bases). CDR1 and CDR2 (germline): DFQATT, SNEGSKA (reference sequence). The CDR3 runs 13 residues. Trimming removed 5 bases at V and 5 bases at J, with 13 bases between.

This clonotype turned up a few times. The chain couples TRBV20-1 to TRBJ1-5; 8 bases align to TRBD1. The germline V gene has CDR1 DFQATT and CDR2 SNEGSKA (reference sequence). CDR3 length: 14 amino acids. V gave up 3 bases and J gave up 4 bases; unmatched junction bases: 5. CDR3 sequence (DNA): TGCAGTGCTAGCACGGACAGGGAAAATCAGCCCCAGCATTTT. Protein: CSASTDRENQPQHF.

The chain employs TRBV2 and TRBJ2-7; 9 bases map to TRBD1. The length of the CDR3 is 14 residues. Trimming took 6 bases from V and 0 from J; bases not matched to a gene: 3. Germline V gives CDR1 SNHLY, CDR2 FYNNEI. In nucleotides, the CDR3 is TGTGCCAGCAGGGGGGACAGGGTCTCCTACGAGCAGTACTTC. Encoded protein: CASRGDRVSYEQYF.

The chain employs TRBV7-9 and TRBJ2-7; TRBD2 agrees at 9 bases. This CDR3 is built from 15 residues. CDR1 SEHNR and CDR2 FQNEAQ come from the germline V gene (reference sequence). After removal of 5 bases from V and 2 bases from J, the junction contained 7 bases not matched to a gene. CDR3 in DNA: TGTGCCAGCAGCCAAACTAGCGGGCTCACCTACGAGCAGTACTTC. This gives the protein CASSQTSGLTYEQYF.

The rearrangement uses TRBV2 and TRBJ2-7; the match to TRBD1 covers 8 bases. The CDR3 spans 15 residues. CDR1 is SNHLY, CDR2 FYNNEI, per germline. Trimming cost V 6 bases and J 0 bases; bases outside gene matches: 7. The DNA for the CDR3 is TGTGCCAGCAGGCAGGGGGCGAGCGGCTCCTACGAGCAGTACTTC. It specifies CASRQGASGSYEQYF. Full variable domain (missing parts from reference TRBV2 and TRBJ2-7): EPEVTQTPSHQVTQMGQEVILRCVPISNHLYFYWYRQILGQKVEFLVSFYNNEISEKSEIFDDQFSVERPDGSNFTLKIRSTKLEDSAMYFCASRQGASGSYEQYFGPGTRLTVT.

This clonotype was seen more than once but under ten times. V gene TRBV27 combines with J gene TRBJ2-2; no clear D gene. Trimming shortened V by 6 bases and J by 6 bases, and 8 bases separated the two germline ends. Per germline, CDR1 MNHEY and CDR2 SMNVEV (reference sequence). The CDR3 runs 12 residues. The CDR3 sequence is CASRWNAGELFF. Here the CDR3 DNA reads TGTGCCAGCAGGTGGAATGCCGGGGAGCTGTTTTTT.

The chain employs TRBV6-1 and TRBJ1-5; no reliable D call. The V end was cut by 4 bases, the J end by 3 bases, with 4 bases between. CDR3 length: 12 amino acids. Germline V CDR1 and CDR2: MNHNS, SASEGT. The CDR3 is CASSGTNQPQHF. The CDR3 DNA reads as TGTGCCAGCAGTGGTACCAATCAGCCCCAGCATTTT.

This clonotype came up a few times. The chain combines TRBV10-3 with TRBJ1-1; 9 nucleotides agree with TRBD1. CDR1 is ENHRY and CDR2 is SYGVKD in the germline V gene. V trimming: 5 bases; J trimming: 8 bases; junction bases outside the gene matches: 12. The CDR3 sequence is 15 residues long. CDR3 coding DNA: TGTGCCATCAGTTCTACGACAGGGGGGCTCTCAGAAGCTTTCTTT. Translation: CAISSTTGGLSEAFF.

The chain joins TRBV7-6 to TRBJ1-1; 8 bases agree with TRBD1. The CDR3 is 16 residues long. After removal of 6 bases from V and 3 bases from J, the junction contained 12 bases not matched to a gene. In germline, CDR1 is SGHVS, CDR2 FNYEAQ. The CDR3 nucleotides read TGTGCCAGCAGACCACCAGGGGGCCGGACTCACACTGAAGCTTTCTTT. This gives the protein CASRPPGGRTHTEAFF.

The CDR3 bases are TGTGCCAGTAGTATTCGTCGGGGGAGCACAGATACGCAGTATTTT. Encoded protein: CASSIRRGSTDTQYF. The chain uses TRBV19 and TRBJ2-3, with D possibly matching TRBD2 (6 bases). Per germline, CDR1 LNHDA and CDR2 SQIVND (reference sequence). V was shortened by 3 bases and J by 0 bases, with 10 bases between the two germline ends. CDR3 size: 15 residues. The full variable domain, in which reference TRBV19 and TRBJ2-3 provide the parts outside the CDR3, is DGGITQSPKYLFRKEGQNVTLSCEQNLNHDAMYWYRQDPGQGLRLIYYSQIVNDFQKGDIAEGYSVSREKKESFPLTVTSAQKNPTAFYLCASSIRRGSTDTQYFGPGTRLTVL.

This clonotype has only a few counts. This chain joins TRBV6-1 and TRBJ2-3; D unclear. CDR1 is MNHNS and CDR2 is SASEGT in the germline V gene. The CDR3 runs to 14 residues. V lost 10 bases, J lost 4 bases, and 18 bases lay in between. CDR3 DNA: TGTGCCACCACGAGACTGGTTTTGGCAGATACGCAGTATTTT. Translating it yields CATTRLVLADTQYF.

This clonotype came up a few times. The chain carries TRBV10-3 and TRBJ2-5, with 9 bases fitting TRBD2. CDR1 is ENHRY and CDR2 is SYGVKD in the germline V gene. J was trimmed by 5 bases and V by 3 bases; bases with no gene match: 7. The CDR3 sequence is 15 residues long. The CDR3 sequence is CAISDLAGRAETQYF. The CDR3 DNA reads as TGTGCCATCAGTGACCTAGCGGGAAGGGCGGAGACCCAGTACTTC.

The chain couples TRBV20-1 to TRBJ1-6, with D possibly TRBD1 on 5 matching bases. Germline loops: CDR1 DFQATT, CDR2 SNEGSKA (reference sequence). The CDR3 contains 14 residues. With 3 bases removed from V and 7 bases from J, the gap between germline ends came to 13 bases. The CDR3 here is CSASQGLHNSPLHF. The CDR3 coding sequence is TGCAGTGCTAGTCAGGGTCTACACAATTCACCCCTCCACTTT.